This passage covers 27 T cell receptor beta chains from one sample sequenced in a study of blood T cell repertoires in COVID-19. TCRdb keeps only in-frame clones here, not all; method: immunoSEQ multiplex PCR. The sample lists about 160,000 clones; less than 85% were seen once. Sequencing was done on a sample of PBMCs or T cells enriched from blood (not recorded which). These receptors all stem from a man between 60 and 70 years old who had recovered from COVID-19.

The CDR3 DNA reads as TGTGCCAGCAGCGTCACCCGGGACAGGGGTCCGACCCACAATGAGCAGTTCTTC. Protein product: CASSVTRDRGPTHNEQFF. This chain uses TRBV11-2 with TRBJ2-1; 10 bases line up with TRBD1. Germline values: CDR1 SGHAT, CDR2 FQNNGV. CDR3 length equals 18 residues. The junction had 15 bases not matched to a gene; V was cut back by 5 bases and J by 5 bases.

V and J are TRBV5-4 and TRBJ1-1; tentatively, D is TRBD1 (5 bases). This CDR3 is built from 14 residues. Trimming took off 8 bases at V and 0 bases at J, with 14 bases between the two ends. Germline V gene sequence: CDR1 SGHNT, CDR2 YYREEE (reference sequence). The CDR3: CASTLGGLNTEAFF. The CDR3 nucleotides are TGTGCCAGTACCCTCGGGGGGTTGAACACTGAAGCTTTCTTT.

CDR3 region: CASSQGGTSGRAYEQYF. Here the CDR3 DNA reads TGTGCCAGCAGCCAAGGCGGGACTAGCGGGAGGGCCTACGAGCAGTACTTC. V and J are TRBV4-2 and TRBJ2-7, with TRBD2 matching over 16 bases. With V trimmed by 1 base and J by 2 bases, 2 bases remained unmatched. The CDR3 has 17 residues. Per the germline V gene, CDR1 is LGHNA and CDR2 is YNFKEQ.

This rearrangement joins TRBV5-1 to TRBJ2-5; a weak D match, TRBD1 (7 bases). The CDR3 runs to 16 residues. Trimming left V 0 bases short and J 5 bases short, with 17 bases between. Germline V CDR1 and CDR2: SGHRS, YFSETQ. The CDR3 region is CASSLGTGGAMETQYF. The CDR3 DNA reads TGCGCCAGCAGCTTGGGGACAGGCGGGGCAATGGAGACCCAGTACTTC. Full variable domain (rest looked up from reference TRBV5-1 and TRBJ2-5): KAGVTQTPRYLIKTRGQQVTLSCSPISGHRSVSWYQQTPGQGLQFLFEYFSETQRNKGNFPGRFSGRQFSNSRSEMNVSTLELGDSALYLCASSLGTGGAMETQYFGPGTRLLVL.

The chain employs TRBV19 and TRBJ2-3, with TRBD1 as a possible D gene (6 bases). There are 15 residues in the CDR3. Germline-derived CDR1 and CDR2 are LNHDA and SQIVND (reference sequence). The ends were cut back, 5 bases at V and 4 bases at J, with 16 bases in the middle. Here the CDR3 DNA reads TGTGCCAGTAGTTCTCACAGGGCAGAGGCAGATACGCAGTATTTT. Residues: CASSSHRAEADTQYF.

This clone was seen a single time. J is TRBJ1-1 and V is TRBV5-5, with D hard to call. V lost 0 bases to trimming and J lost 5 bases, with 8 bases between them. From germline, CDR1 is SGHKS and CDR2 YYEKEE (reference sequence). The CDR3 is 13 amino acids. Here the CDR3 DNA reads TGTGCCAGCAGCTTGGCGAGGGTTACTGAAGCTTTCTTT. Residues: CASSLARVTEAFF. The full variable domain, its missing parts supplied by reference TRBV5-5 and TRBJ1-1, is DAGVTQSPTHLIKTRGQQVTLRCSPISGHKSVSWYQQVLGQGPQFIFQYYEKEERGRGNFPDRFSARQFPNYSSELNVNALLLGDSALYLCASSLARVTEAFFGQGTRLTVV.

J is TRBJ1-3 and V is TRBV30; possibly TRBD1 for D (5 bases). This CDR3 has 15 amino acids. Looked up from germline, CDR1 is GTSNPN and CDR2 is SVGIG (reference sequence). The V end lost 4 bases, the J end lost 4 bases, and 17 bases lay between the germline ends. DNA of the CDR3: TGTGCCTGGATCGAAACAGGAACGGTAGGAAACACCATATATTTT. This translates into CAWIETGTVGNTIYF.

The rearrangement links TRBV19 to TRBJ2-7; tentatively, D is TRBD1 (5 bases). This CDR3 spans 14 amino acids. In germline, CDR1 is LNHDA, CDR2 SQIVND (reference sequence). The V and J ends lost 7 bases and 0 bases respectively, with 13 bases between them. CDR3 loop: CASNPRADSYEQYF. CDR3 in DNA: TGTGCCAGTAACCCCAGGGCAGACTCCTACGAGCAGTACTTC.

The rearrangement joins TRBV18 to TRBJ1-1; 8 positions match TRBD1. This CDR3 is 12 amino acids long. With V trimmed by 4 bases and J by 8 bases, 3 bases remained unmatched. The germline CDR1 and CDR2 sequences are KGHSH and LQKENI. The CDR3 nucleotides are TGTGCCAGCTCACAGACAGGGGAGGAAGCTTTCTTT. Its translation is CASSQTGEEAFF.

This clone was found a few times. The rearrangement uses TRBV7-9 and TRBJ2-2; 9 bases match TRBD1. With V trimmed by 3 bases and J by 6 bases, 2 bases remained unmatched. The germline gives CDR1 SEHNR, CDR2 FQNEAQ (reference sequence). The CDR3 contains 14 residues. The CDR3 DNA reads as TGTGCCAGCAGCTTGGGACAGGGCTCCGGGGAGCTGTTTTTT. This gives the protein CASSLGQGSGELFF.

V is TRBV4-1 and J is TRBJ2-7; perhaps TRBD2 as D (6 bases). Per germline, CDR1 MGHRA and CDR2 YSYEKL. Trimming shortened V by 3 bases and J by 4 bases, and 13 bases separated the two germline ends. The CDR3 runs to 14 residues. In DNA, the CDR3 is TGCGCCAGCAGCCACTTACGGAGGGGTTACGAGCAGTACTTC. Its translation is CASSHLRRGYEQYF.

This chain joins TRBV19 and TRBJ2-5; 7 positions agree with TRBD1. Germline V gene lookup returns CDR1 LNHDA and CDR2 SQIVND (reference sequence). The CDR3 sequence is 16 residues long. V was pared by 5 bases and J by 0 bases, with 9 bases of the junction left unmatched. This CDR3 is CASSPWTGANQETQYF. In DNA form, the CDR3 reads TGTGCCAGTAGTCCCTGGACAGGAGCCAACCAAGAGACCCAGTACTTC.

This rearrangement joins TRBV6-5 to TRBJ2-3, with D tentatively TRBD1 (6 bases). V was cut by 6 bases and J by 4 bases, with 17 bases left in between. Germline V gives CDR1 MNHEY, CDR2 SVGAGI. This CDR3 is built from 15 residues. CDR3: CASRGRGGRADTQYF. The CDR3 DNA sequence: TGTGCCAGCAGGGGGAGAGGGGGTCGTGCAGATACGCAGTATTTT.

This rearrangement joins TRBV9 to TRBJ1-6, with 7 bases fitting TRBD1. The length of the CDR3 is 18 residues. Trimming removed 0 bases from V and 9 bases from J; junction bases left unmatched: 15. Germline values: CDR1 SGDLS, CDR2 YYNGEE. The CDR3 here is CASSVADVRAGGFSPLHF. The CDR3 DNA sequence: TGTGCCAGCAGCGTAGCTGACGTCCGGGCAGGGGGTTTTTCACCCCTCCACTTT.

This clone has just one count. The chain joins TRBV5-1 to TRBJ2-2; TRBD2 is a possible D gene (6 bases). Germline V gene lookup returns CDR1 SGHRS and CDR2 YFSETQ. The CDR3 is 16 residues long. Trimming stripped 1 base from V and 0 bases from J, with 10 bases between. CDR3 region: CASSLIGGPNTGELFF. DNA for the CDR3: TGCGCCAGCAGCTTGATCGGGGGTCCGAACACCGGGGAGCTGTTTTTT.

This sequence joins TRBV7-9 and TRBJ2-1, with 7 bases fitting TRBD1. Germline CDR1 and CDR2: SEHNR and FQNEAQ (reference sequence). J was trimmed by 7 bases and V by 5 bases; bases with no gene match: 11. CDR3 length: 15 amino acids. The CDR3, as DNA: TGTGCCAGCAGCGCCCAATCGGGCAGGGGGAATGAGCAGTTCTTC. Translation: CASSAQSGRGNEQFF. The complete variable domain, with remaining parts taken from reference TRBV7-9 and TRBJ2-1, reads DTGVSQNPRHKITKRGQNVTFRCDPISEHNRLYWYRQTLGQGPEFLTYFQNEAQLEKSRLLSDRFSAERPKGSFSTLEIQRTEQGDSAMYLCASSAQSGRGNEQFFGPGTRLTVL.

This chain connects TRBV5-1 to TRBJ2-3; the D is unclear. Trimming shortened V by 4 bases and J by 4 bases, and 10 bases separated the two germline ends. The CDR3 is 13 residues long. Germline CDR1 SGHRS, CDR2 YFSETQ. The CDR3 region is CASSPSMADTQYF. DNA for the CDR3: TGCGCCAGCAGCCCCAGTATGGCAGATACGCAGTATTTT.

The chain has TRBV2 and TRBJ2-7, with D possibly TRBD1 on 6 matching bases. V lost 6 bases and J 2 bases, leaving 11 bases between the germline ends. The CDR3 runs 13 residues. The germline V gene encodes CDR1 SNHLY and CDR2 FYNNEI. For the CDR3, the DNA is TGTGCCAGCAGGGCCCAGGGGACCTACGAGCAGTACTTC. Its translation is CASRAQGTYEQYF.

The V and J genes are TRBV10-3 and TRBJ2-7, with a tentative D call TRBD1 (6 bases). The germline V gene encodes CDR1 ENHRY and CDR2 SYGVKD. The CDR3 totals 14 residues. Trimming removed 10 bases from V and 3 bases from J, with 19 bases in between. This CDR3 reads CATQSDRSHYEQYF. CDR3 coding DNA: TGTGCCACTCAATCCGACAGGTCGCACTACGAGCAGTACTTC.

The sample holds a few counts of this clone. The CDR3 DNA sequence: TGTGCCACCAGTGATTTATTAGCGGGGAGAAATGAGCAGTTCTTC. Translation gives CATSDLLAGRNEQFF. The genes are TRBV24-1 and TRBJ2-1; 8 bases are shared with TRBD2. From germline, CDR1 is KGHDR and CDR2 SFDVKD. J was trimmed by 7 bases and V by 1 base; bases with no gene match: 5. This CDR3 region has 15 residues.

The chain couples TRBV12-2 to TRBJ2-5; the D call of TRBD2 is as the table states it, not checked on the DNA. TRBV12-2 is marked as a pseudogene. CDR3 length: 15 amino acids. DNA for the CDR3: TGTGCAAGTCGCCACGGGACTAGCGGGATAGAGACCCAGTACTTC. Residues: CASRHGTSGIETQYF.

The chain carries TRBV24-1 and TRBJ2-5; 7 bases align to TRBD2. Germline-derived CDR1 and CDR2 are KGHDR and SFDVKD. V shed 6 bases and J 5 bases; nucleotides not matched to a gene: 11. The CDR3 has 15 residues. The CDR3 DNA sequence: TGTGCCACCAGTCATGTCACGGGGGGTGGGGAGACCCAGTACTTC. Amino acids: CATSHVTGGGETQYF.

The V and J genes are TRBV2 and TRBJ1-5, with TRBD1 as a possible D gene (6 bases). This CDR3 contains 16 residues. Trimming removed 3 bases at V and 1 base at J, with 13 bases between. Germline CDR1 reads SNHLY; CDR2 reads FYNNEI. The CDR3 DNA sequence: TGTGCCAGCAGTGAGGTTGGACAGCCCAGCAATCAGCCCCAGCATTTT. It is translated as CASSEVGQPSNQPQHF.

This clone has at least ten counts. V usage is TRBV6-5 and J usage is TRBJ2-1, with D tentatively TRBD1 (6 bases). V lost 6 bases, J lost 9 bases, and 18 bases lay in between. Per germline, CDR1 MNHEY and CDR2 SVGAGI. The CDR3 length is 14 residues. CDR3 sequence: CASRGAGAQGEQFF. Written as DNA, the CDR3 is TGTGCCAGCAGGGGGGCTGGGGCCCAGGGTGAGCAGTTCTTC.

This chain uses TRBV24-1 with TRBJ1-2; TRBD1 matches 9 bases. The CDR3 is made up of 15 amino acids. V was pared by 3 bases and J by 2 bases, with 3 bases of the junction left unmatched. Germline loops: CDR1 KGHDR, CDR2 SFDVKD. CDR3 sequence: CATSDPGQGNYGYTF. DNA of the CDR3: TGTGCCACCAGTGATCCCGGACAGGGGAACTATGGCTACACCTTC.

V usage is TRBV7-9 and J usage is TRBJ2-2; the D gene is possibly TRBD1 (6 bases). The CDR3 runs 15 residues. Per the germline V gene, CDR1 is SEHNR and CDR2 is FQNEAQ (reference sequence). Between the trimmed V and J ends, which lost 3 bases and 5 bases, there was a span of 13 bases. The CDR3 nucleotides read TGTGCCAGCAGCTTTATCAGGGGTGAGACCGGGGAGCTGTTTTTT. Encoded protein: CASSFIRGETGELFF.

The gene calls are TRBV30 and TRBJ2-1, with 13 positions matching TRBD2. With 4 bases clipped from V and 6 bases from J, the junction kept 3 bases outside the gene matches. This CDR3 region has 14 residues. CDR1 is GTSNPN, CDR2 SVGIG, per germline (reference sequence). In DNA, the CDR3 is TGTGCCTGGACGGGACTAGCGGGGCTCAATGAGCAGTTCTTC. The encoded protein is CAWTGLAGLNEQFF.